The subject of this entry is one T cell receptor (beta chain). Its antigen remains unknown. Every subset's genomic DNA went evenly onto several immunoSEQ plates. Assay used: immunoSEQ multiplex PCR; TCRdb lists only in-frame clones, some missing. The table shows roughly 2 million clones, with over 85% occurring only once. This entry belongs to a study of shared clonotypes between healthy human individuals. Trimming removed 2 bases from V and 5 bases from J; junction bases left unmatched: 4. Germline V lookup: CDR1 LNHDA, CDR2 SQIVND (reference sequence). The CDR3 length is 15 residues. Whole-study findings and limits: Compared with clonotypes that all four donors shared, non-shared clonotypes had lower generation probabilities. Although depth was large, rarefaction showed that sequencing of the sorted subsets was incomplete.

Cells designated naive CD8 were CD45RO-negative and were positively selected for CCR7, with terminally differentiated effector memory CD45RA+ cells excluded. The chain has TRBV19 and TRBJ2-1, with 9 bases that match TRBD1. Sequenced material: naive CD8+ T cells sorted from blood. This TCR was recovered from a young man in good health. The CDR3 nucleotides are TGTGCCAGTAGTATATGGGGACAGGGTGACAATGAGCAGTTCTTC. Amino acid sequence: CASSIWGQGDNEQFF. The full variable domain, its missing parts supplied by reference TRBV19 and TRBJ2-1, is DGGITQSPKYLFRKEGQNVTLSCEQNLNHDAMYWYRQDPGQGLRLIYYSQIVNDFQKGDIAEGYSVSREKKESFPLTVTSAQKNPTAFYLCASSIWGQGDNEQFFGPGTRLTVL.